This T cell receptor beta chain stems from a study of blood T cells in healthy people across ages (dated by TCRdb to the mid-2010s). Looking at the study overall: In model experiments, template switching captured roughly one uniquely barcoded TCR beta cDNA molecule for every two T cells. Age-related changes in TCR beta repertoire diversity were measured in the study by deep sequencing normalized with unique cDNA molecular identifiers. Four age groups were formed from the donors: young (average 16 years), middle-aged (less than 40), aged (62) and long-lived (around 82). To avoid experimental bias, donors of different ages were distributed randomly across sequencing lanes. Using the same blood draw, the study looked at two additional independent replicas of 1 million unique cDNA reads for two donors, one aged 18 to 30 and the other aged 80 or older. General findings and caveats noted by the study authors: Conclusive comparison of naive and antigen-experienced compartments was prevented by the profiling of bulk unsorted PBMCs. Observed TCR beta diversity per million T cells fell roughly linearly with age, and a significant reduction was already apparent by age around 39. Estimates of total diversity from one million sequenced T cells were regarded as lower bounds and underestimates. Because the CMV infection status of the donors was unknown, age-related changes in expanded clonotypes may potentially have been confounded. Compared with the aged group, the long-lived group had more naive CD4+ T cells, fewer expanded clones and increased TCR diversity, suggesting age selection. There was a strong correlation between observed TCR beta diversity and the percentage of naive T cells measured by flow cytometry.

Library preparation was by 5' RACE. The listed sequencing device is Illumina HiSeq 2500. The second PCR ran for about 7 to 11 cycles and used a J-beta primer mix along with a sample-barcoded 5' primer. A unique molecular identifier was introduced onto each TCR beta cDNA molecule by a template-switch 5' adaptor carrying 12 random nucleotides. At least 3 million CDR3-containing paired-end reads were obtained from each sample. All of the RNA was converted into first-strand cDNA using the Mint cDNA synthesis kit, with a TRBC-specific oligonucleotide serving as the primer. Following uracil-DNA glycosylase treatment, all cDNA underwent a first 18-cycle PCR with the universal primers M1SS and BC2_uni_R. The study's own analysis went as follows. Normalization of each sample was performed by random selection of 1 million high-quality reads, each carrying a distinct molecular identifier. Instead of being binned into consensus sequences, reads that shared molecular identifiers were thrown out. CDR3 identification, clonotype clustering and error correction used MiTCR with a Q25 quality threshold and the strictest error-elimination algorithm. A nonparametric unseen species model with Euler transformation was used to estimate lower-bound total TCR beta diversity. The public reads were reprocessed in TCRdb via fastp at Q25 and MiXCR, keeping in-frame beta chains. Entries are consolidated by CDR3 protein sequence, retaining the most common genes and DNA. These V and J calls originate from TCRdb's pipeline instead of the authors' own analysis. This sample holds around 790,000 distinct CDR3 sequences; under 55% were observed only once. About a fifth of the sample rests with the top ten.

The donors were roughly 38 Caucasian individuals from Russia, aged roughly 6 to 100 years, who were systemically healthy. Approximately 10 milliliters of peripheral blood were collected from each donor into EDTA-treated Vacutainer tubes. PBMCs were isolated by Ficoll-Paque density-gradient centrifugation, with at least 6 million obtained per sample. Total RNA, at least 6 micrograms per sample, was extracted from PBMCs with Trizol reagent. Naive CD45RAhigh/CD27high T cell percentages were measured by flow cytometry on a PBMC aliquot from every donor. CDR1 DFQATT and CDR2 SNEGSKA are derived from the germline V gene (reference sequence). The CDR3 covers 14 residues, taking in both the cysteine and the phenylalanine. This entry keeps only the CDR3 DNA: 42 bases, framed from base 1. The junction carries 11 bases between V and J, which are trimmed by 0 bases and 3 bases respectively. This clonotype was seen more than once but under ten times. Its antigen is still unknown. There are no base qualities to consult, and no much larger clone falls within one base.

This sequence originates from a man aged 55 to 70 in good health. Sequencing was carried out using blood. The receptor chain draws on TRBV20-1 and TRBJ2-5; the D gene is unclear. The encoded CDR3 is CSARDSRVKETQYF. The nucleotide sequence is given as TGCAGTGCTAGAGATAGTAGGGTTAAAGAGACCCAGTACTTC.